A single T cell receptor beta chain is shown here with its context. Its antigen remains unidentified. The data derive from a study of tumor-infiltrating lymphocytes in localized non-small cell lung cancer. Only in-frame clones appear in the TCRdb table, and some are missing; sequencing was by immunoSEQ multiplex PCR. This table has 25,000 to 30,000 clones, around 85% appearing once. Whole-study results and caveats: Recurrence-free survival showed no association with tumor T-cell fraction. No T-cell fraction difference was seen between IM1 and IM2 tumors. Available tissue quantity limited TCR sequencing to a patient subset.

Trimming pared 8 bases from V and 3 bases from J, leaving 13 bases between. CDR3 length: 13 amino acids. CDR1 is SNHLY and CDR2 is FYNNEI in the germline V gene. The source of this sequence is a human donor with non-small cell lung cancer. The chain carries TRBV2 and TRBJ1-1, with D possibly being TRBD1 (5 bases). Sequencing was performed on lung tumor tissue. CDR3 in amino acids: CASLREGHTEAFF. The CDR3 DNA is TGTGCCAGCCTGAGGGAGGGGCACACTGAAGCTTTCTTT.